The clone carrying this T cell receptor beta chain was counted between two and nine times. PCR used 60 Vbeta primers and 13 Jbeta primers. Profiled with immunoSEQ multiplex PCR; TCRdb holds only in-frame clones, not every one. Among over 120,000 clones listed, more than 75% were seen once. This sample is drawn from a study of cytomegalovirus exposure and HLA in healthy donors. Trimming at V came to 5 bases and at J to 5 bases, leaving 5 bases not matched to a gene. Germline CDR1 SGHTA, CDR2 FQGNSA. The CDR3 extends over 14 amino acids. This receptor was obtained from a female donor in good health and CMV-seronegative. Sequenced: PBMCs. The chain is built from TRBV7-2 and TRBJ1-4; 7 nucleotides line up with TRBD1. The CDR3 spells CASSATGPNEKLFF. The CDR3 nucleotides are TGTGCCAGCAGCGCGACAGGGCCAAATGAAAAACTGTTTTTT.